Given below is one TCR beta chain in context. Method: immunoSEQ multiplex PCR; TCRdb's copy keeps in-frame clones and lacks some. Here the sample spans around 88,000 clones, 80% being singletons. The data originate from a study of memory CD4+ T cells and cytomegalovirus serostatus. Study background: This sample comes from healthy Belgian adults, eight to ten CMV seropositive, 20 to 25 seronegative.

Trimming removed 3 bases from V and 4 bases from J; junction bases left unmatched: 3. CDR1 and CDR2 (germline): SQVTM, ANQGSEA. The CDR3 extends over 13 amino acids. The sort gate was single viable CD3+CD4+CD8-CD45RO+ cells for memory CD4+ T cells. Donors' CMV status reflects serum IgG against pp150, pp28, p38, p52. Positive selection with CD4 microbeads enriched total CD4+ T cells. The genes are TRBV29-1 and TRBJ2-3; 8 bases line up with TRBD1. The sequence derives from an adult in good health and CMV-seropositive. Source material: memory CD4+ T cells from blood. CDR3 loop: CSVEEDRADTQYF. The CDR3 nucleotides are TGCAGCGTTGAGGAGGACAGGGCAGATACGCAGTATTTT.